Shown below are 22 T cell receptor beta chains from a single sample sequenced in a study of blood T cell repertoires in COVID-19. TCRdb's table, derived via immunoSEQ multiplex PCR, lists solely in-frame clones and lacks some. The sample lists 400,000 or so clones, 70% to 90% occurring once. The sample comprised peripheral blood. The receptor set was obtained from a woman in her 40s with COVID-19, enrolled during active disease.

The rearrangement uses TRBV28 and TRBJ1-5, with 12 bases aligning to TRBD1. The CDR3 length is 18 residues. The junction had 11 bases not matched to a gene; V was cut back by 5 bases and J by 3 bases. Looked up from germline, CDR1 is MDHEN and CDR2 is SYDVKM. The DNA of the CDR3 is TGTGCCAGCAGTCTGGGACAGGGGGCCACCATATACAATCAGCCCCAGCATTTT. Translated: CASSLGQGATIYNQPQHF.

The V call is TRBV6-2 or TRBV6-3, the J call TRBJ1-1; no clear D. CDR1 and CDR2 (germline): MNHEY, SVGEGT. V gave up 5 bases and J gave up 1 base, with 20 bases separating them. The CDR3 has 17 residues. CDR3 coding DNA: TGTGCCAGCAGTAAAGGACTCACCCCTCTTACGAACACTGAAGCTTTCTTT. Amino acid sequence: CASSKGLTPLTNTEAFF.

The V and J genes are TRBV7-2 and TRBJ2-1; 7 nucleotides align to TRBD1. Germline values: CDR1 SGHTA, CDR2 FQGNSA. The ends lost 2 bases at V and 6 bases at J; junction bases unmatched: 7. The CDR3 loop spans 15 amino acids. CDR3 sequence (DNA): TGTGCCAGCAGCTTATACAGGGGTTTTGGCAATGAGCAGTTCTTC. This sequence encodes CASSLYRGFGNEQFF.

This clone was counted a few times. This chain links TRBV2 with TRBJ2-5; a weak D match, TRBD1 (6 bases). The CDR3 sequence is 15 residues long. Between the trimmed V and J ends, which lost 0 bases and 3 bases, there was a span of 11 bases. Germline V gene sequence: CDR1 SNHLY, CDR2 FYNNEI. This CDR3 reads CASSEARGEKETQYF. The DNA for the CDR3 is TGTGCCAGCAGTGAAGCCAGGGGAGAAAAAGAGACCCAGTACTTC.

This chain joins TRBV29-1 and TRBJ1-1; D ambiguous. V was pared by 6 bases and J by 1 base, with 15 bases between. The CDR3 sequence is 14 residues long. In germline, CDR1 is SQVTM, CDR2 ANQGSEA. The CDR3 loop reads CSVCQFQRNTEAFF. The DNA for the CDR3 is TGCAGCGTATGCCAGTTTCAACGGAACACTGAAGCTTTCTTT.

A single count supports this clone. The chain links TRBV6-5 to TRBJ1-4; TRBD1 aligns across 10 bases. The CDR3 sequence is 13 residues long. Looked up from germline, CDR1 is MNHEY and CDR2 is SVGAGI. The junction had 2 bases not matched to a gene; V was cut back by 6 bases and J by 7 bases. The CDR3 DNA is TGTGCCAGCAGGGGACAGGGGAGTGAAAAACTGTTTTTT. Its protein is CASRGQGSEKLFF.

The chain uses TRBV7-3 and TRBJ2-5; no clear D gene. From germline, CDR1 is SGHTA and CDR2 FQGTGA. Trimming shortened V by 5 bases and J by 8 bases, and 18 bases separated the two germline ends. This CDR3 has 14 residues. CDR3: CASSKTGQPFTQYF. CDR3 nucleotides: TGTGCCAGCAGCAAAACTGGGCAGCCCTTTACCCAGTACTTC.

This chain connects TRBV28 to TRBJ2-3; D is perhaps TRBD1 (6 bases). Germline V gives CDR1 MDHEN, CDR2 SYDVKM. Trimming cost V 5 bases and J 5 bases, with 17 bases left between them. The length of the CDR3 is 15 residues. The CDR3 sequence is CASSHRDMVRDTQYF. CDR3 nucleotide sequence: TGTGCCAGCAGTCACCGGGACATGGTCAGAGATACGCAGTATTTT.

The rearrangement joins TRBV6-1 to TRBJ1-5; D ambiguous. The ends were cut back, 1 base at V and 8 bases at J, with 6 bases in the middle. The germline V gene has CDR1 MNHNS and CDR2 SASEGT. This CDR3 has 12 amino acids. CDR3: CASSEGGKPQHF. DNA of the CDR3: TGTGCCAGCAGTGAAGGCGGAAAGCCCCAGCATTTT.

CDR3 amino acids: CASSSLTGTGGYIKAEQYF. In DNA form, the CDR3 reads TGTGCCAGCAGCTCACTCACCGGGACAGGGGGGTATATAAAGGCCGAGCAGTACTTC. The V and J genes are TRBV7-9 and TRBJ2-7; TRBD1 matches 11 bases. The CDR3 is made up of 19 amino acids. Germline CDR1 SEHNR, CDR2 FQNEAQ (reference sequence). V shed 4 bases and J 6 bases; nucleotides not matched to a gene: 20.

V and J are TRBV18 and TRBJ1-1, with 7 bases fitting TRBD1. The length of the CDR3 is 16 residues. With V trimmed by 4 bases and J by 0 bases, 8 bases remained unmatched. Germline lookup yields CDR1 KGHSH and CDR2 LQKENI. CDR3 protein: CASSRLSTGVNTEAFF. The CDR3 nucleotides are TGTGCCAGCTCACGACTATCAACAGGGGTGAACACTGAAGCTTTCTTT.

V is TRBV7-3 and J is TRBJ2-3; D gene uncertain. Germline loops: CDR1 SGHTA, CDR2 FQGTGA. CDR3 length equals 12 residues. The ends were cut back, 5 bases at V and 4 bases at J, with 7 bases in the middle. CDR3 in DNA: TGTGCCAGCAGCGCCTATTCAGATACGCAGTATTTT. The encoded protein is CASSAYSDTQYF.

The chain uses TRBV27 and TRBJ2-5, with a tentative D call TRBD1 (6 bases). Germline-derived CDR1 and CDR2 are MNHEY and SMNVEV (reference sequence). V lost 5 bases to trimming and J lost 4 bases, with 11 bases between them. There are 13 residues in the CDR3. The CDR3 protein is CASSKDSRETQYF. The CDR3 DNA is TGTGCCAGCAGTAAGGACAGTCGAGAGACCCAGTACTTC.

The J gene is TRBJ1-6, the V gene TRBV9; 7 bases match TRBD1. The trim removed 0 bases at V and 0 bases at J, leaving 6 bases unmatched. The CDR3 has 18 residues. Per germline, CDR1 SGDLS and CDR2 YYNGEE. This chain's CDR3 is CASSVAVTGSSYNSPLHF. CDR3 nucleotide sequence: TGTGCCAGCAGCGTAGCGGTGACAGGGAGCTCCTATAATTCACCCCTCCACTTT.

The chain uses TRBV7-2 and TRBJ2-3; TRBD2 agrees at 8 bases. J gave up 3 bases and V 5 bases, and 7 bases lay outside the gene matches. Germline V lookup: CDR1 SGHTA, CDR2 FQGNSA. This CDR3 contains 15 residues. The CDR3 here is CASSARGGRTDTQYF. The DNA for the CDR3 is TGTGCCAGCAGCGCCCGGGGGGGGAGGACAGATACGCAGTATTTT.

The chain links TRBV5-1 to TRBJ2-3; 14 bases agree with TRBD2. With 3 bases clipped from V and 0 bases from J, the junction kept 12 bases outside the gene matches. Per germline, CDR1 SGHRS and CDR2 YFSETQ. The CDR3 has 20 amino acids. The chain's CDR3 is CASSSPNGTSGGVSTDTQYF. For the CDR3, the DNA is TGCGCCAGCAGCTCGCCCAACGGGACTAGCGGGGGAGTTAGCACAGATACGCAGTATTTT.

This rearrangement joins TRBV5-4 to TRBJ1-3, with a tentative D call TRBD1 (6 bases). The CDR3 has 15 residues. The V and J ends lost 4 bases and 4 bases respectively, with 15 bases between them. In germline, CDR1 is SGHNT, CDR2 YYREEE (reference sequence). CDR3 DNA sequence: TGTGCCAGCAGCCTGACAGGTTTAAACGGAAACACCATATATTTT. It specifies CASSLTGLNGNTIYF.

This chain joins TRBV15 and TRBJ1-1; tentatively, D is TRBD1 (6 bases). The germline CDR1 and CDR2 sequences are LNHNV and YYDKDF (reference sequence). This CDR3 has 16 amino acids. V was trimmed by 0 bases and J by 1 base, leaving 12 bases between them. The CDR3 coding sequence is TGTGCCACCAGCAGAGATCTGGGGACAACGAACACTGAAGCTTTCTTT. Translation gives CATSRDLGTTNTEAFF.

About this clone: Other DNA variants within this sample encode the same CDR3. The chain recombines TRBV19 with TRBJ2-3; 7 bases are a match to TRBD2. V lost 1 base and J lost 2; bases outside the gene matches: 3. The CDR3 sequence is 15 residues long. Germline assignment: CDR1 LNHDA and CDR2 SQIVND (reference sequence). CDR3 in DNA: TGTGCCAGTAGTATAGGGGGGGGATCCACAGATACGCAGTATTTT. Its protein product is CASSIGGGSTDTQYF. The complete variable domain, with remaining parts taken from reference TRBV19 and TRBJ2-3, reads DGGITQSPKYLFRKEGQNVTLSCEQNLNHDAMYWYRQDPGQGLRLIYYSQIVNDFQKGDIAEGYSVSREKKESFPLTVTSAQKNPTAFYLCASSIGGGSTDTQYFGPGTRLTVL.

The J gene is TRBJ1-1, the V gene TRBV10-3, with 7 bases fitting TRBD1. Germline values: CDR1 ENHRY, CDR2 SYGVKD. The length of the CDR3 is 13 residues. V was pared by 6 bases and J by 1 base, with 2 bases of the junction left unmatched. DNA for the CDR3: TGTGCCATCAGGGGACAGACGAACACTGAAGCTTTCTTT. This translates into CAIRGQTNTEAFF.

J is TRBJ1-2 and V is TRBV18; TRBD1 agrees at 8 bases. With 3 bases clipped from V and 5 bases from J, the junction kept 8 bases outside the gene matches. The CDR3 runs to 15 residues. Germline V gene sequence: CDR1 KGHSH, CDR2 LQKENI. The CDR3 loop reads CASSPPGTGIYGYTF. The CDR3 coding sequence is TGTGCCAGCTCACCTCCCGGGACAGGAATTTATGGCTACACCTTC.

This clone came up a few times. The rearrangement joins TRBV19 to TRBJ2-6; 9 nucleotides align to TRBD1. The ends lost 6 bases at V and 4 bases at J; junction bases unmatched: 10. Germline values: CDR1 LNHDA, CDR2 SQIVND (reference sequence). This CDR3 is built from 17 residues. CDR3 residues: CASSSAGQGTGANVLTF. The CDR3, as DNA: TGTGCCAGTAGCTCAGCGGGACAGGGTACCGGGGCCAACGTCCTGACTTTC.